The present TCR beta chain was sequenced within a study of T cells in Graves' hyperthyroidism and ophthalmopathy. Overall study results and limits: Ophthalmopathy, which appeared later, was predicted by the model a median about 6 months before onset. Blood samples included most of the expanded thyroid clonotypes exceeding 0.001.

The table lists this clonotype with many counts. Its antigen is currently unknown. Those patients with uncontrolled infection, other autoimmune disease, pregnancy or lactation were excluded. The CDR3 runs 15 residues. V lost 4 bases to trimming and J lost 1 base; unmatched junction nucleotides: 9. Germline values: CDR1 DFQATT, CDR2 SNEGSKA (reference sequence). Amplified TCR beta CDR3 regions came from RNA transcripts. Researchers ran a first-round RT-PCR on the TCR CDR3 using the HTBI primer set. MiXCR was run by TCRdb on the multiplex PCR reads, yielding one entry per CDR3 protein. Seen here are some 350,000 distinct CDR3 sequences, 15% to 19% observed once, and the top ten hold around a quarter.

The source material was blood. The clonotype was recovered from a woman under 30 with Graves' hyperthyroidism that later progressed to Graves' ophthalmopathy. This rearrangement joins TRBV20-1 to TRBJ2-5, with 7 bases aligning to TRBD1. The CDR3 reads CSATNQTGPQETQYF. The CDR3 DNA follows: TGCAGTGCTACAAACCAGACAGGGCCCCAAGAGACCCAGTACTTC.